A selection of T cell receptor beta chains follows, all from one sample in a study of immune reconstitution after stem cell transplant in scleroderma. TCRdb re-called the RT-PCR reads through MiXCR, storing one row per CDR3 protein. Among about 660 distinct CDR3 sequences, 8.5% were seen once, and the ten largest hold 30% to 40%. Sample collection occurred before or after autologous hematopoietic stem cell transplantation (not recorded which). Receptor source: a male donor with systemic sclerosis. Both conserved end residues are part of each CDR3. D genes are given only for firm matches. The size field reads once, few, many or a size class.

j_call cdr3_length clone_size v_call d_call cdr3_nt cdr3_aa
TRBJ2-1 13 medium-sized TRBV20-1 TRBD1 TGCAGTGCTAGTGACAGGGGGCTCAATGAGCAGTTCTTC CSASDRGLNEQFF
TRBJ2-7 13 medium-sized TRBV29-1 - TGCAGCGTTGGTCCGGGCCCCCCCGACGAGCAGTACTTC CSVGPGPPDEQYF
TRBJ2-7 13 medium-sized TRBV25-1 - TGTGCCAGCAGTAATTGGGGTGCCTACGAGCAGTACTTC CASSNWGAYEQYF
TRBJ2-1 17 medium-sized TRBV5-1 - TGCGCCAGCAGCTTGGACGGCGATACCAGCTCCTACAATGAGCAGTTCTTC CASSLDGDTSSYNEQFF
TRBJ2-3 12 medium-sized TRBV12-3/TRBV12-4 - TGTGCCAGCAGTAGAGTTACAGATACGCAGTATTTT CASSRVTDTQYF
TRBJ2-7 13 medium-sized TRBV7-7 - TGTGCTAGCAGCTTGTCCGAGACCTACGAGCAGTACTTC CASSLSETYEQYF
TRBJ2-6 19 medium-sized TRBV5-1 TRBD1 TGCGCCAGCAGCTTGGTGGGACAGGGCTTTCTCTCTGGGGCCAACGTCCTGACTTTC CASSLVGQGFLSGANVLTF
TRBJ1-5 12 medium-sized TRBV29-1 - TGCAGCGTTTCAGGGCCTGATCAGCCCCAGCATTTT CSVSGPDQPQHF
TRBJ2-6 16 few TRBV7-9 - TGTGCCAGCAGCCTGCAGACTACTTCTGGGGCCAACGTCCTGACTTTC CASSLQTTSGANVLTF
TRBJ2-7 14 medium-sized TRBV28 TRBD2 TGTGCCAGCAGTTTATCTAGCGGGAGTCGCGAGCAGTACTTC CASSLSSGSREQYF